This T cell receptor beta chain stems from a study of blood T cell repertoires in COVID-19. Some clones are missing from TCRdb's copy, which holds only in-frame ones; the method was immunoSEQ multiplex PCR. The data show about 240,000 clones, 80% to 85% seen once. CDR1 is SGDLS and CDR2 is YYNGEE in the germline V gene. Losses at the gene ends were 3 bases for V and 10 bases for J; bases not matched to a gene: 3. This CDR3 region has 12 residues. The material sequenced was peripheral blood. The TCR sequence derives from a woman between 55 and 75 years old with active or convalescent COVID-19. The rearrangement joins TRBV9 to TRBJ2-3; 9 bases fit TRBD1. The CDR3 reads CASSAGQGPQYF. DNA of the CDR3: TGTGCCAGCAGCGCGGGACAGGGCCCGCAGTATTTT.